This TCR beta chain was documented in a study of tumor and adjacent non-tumor tissue in lung cancer. Whole-study context: Patients were aged about 31 to 85, around ten men and 4 to 6 women, stage I to III. Findings and caveats of the study: Tumor TCR diversity, when higher, was linked to shorter survival. Compared with tumor, normal lung showed significantly lower TCR diversity.

A modified ARM-PCR protocol with three rounds of nested PCR amplified TCRbeta. From the multiplex PCR reads, TCRdb called clonotypes with MiXCR, one entry per CDR3 protein. The data hold 200,000 to 250,000 distinct CDR3 sequences, with 70% to 75% observed a single time. The germline V and J ends were trimmed by 4 bases and 3 bases, with 11 bases remaining between them. From germline, CDR1 is LGHNA and CDR2 YSLEER. The CDR3 is 14 amino acids. This clonotype came up many times. What it binds is unknown. The template was RNA from unsorted bulk tissue. The sample taken for sequencing was lung tumor tissue. The receptor's source is a man aged 60 to 75 with non-small cell lung cancer. The chain recombines TRBV4-3 with TRBJ2-3; D may correspond to TRBD1 or TRBD2 (6 bases each). The CDR3 here is CASSLGGATDTQYF. Written as DNA, the CDR3 is TGCGCCAGCAGCCTCGGGGGCGCGACAGATACGCAGTATTTT.